Sequencing of this T cell receptor beta chain was carried out in a study of T-cell reconstitution after alpha-beta-depleted transplantation in children. This sample's TCRbeta library carried unique molecular identifier barcodes. TCRdb ran MiXCR on the PCR reads and lists one entry per CDR3 protein. The sample gives a few hundred thousand distinct CDR3 sequences, around 10% of which show up once; less than 2.5% is in the top ten. Per germline, CDR1 SGHRS and CDR2 YFSETQ. The CDR3 loop spans 16 amino acids. The V and J ends lost 0 bases and 3 bases respectively, with 15 bases between them. This clonotype appeared a few times.

The starting material was PBMCs from the stem cell graft donor, obtained from the stem cell graft. This rearrangement joins TRBV5-1 to TRBJ2-5; D remains ambiguous. This receptor was obtained from a human donor who donated a stem cell graft to a child with acute lymphoblastic leukemia. The CDR3 loop is CASSLAGGRSEETQYF. The CDR3 bases are TGCGCCAGCAGCTTGGCCGGCGGCAGGAGTGAAGAGACCCAGTACTTC.